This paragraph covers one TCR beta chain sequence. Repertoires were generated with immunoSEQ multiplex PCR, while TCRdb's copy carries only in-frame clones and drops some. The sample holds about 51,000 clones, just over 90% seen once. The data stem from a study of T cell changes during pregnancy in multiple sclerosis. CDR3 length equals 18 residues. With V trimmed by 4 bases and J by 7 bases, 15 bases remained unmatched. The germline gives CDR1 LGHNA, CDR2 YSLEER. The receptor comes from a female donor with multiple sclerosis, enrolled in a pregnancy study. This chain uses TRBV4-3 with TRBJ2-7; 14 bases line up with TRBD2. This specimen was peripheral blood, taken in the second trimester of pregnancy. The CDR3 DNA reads TGCGCCAGCAGCCGCGGACTAGCGGGAGGTATAGGTTCTCGGGAGCAGTACTTC. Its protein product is CASSRGLAGGIGSREQYF.